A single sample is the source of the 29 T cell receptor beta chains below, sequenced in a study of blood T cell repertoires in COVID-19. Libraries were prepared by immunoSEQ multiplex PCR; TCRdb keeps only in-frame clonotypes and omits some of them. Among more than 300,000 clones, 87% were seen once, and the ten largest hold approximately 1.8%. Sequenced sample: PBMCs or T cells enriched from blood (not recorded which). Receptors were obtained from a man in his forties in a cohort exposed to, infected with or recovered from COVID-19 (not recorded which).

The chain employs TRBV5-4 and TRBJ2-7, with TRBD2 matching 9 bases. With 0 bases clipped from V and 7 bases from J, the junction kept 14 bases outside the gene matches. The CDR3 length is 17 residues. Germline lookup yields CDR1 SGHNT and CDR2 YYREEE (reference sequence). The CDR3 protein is CASSLGGGRGSLGEQYF. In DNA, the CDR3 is TGTGCCAGCAGCTTGGGGGGCGGGAGGGGCTCTTTGGGTGAGCAGTACTTC. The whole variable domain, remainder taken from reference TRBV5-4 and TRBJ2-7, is ETGVTQSPTHLIKTRGQQVTLRCSSQSGHNTVSWYQQALGQGPQFIFQYYREEENGRGNFPPRFSGLQFPNYSSELNVNALELDDSALYLCASSLGGGRGSLGEQYFGPGTRLTVT.

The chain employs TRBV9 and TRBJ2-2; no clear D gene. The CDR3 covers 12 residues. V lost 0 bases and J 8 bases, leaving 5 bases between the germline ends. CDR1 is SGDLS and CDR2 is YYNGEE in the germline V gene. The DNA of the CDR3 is TGTGCCAGCAGCGTAGGGCGGGGGGAGCTGTTTTTT. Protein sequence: CASSVGRGELFF.

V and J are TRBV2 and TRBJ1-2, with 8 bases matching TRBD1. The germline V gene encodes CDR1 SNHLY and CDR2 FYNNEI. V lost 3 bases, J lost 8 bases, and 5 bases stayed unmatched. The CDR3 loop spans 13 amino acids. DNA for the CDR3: TGTGCCAGCAGTGATCAGGGGGCAGCGGGCTACACCTTC. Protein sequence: CASSDQGAAGYTF.

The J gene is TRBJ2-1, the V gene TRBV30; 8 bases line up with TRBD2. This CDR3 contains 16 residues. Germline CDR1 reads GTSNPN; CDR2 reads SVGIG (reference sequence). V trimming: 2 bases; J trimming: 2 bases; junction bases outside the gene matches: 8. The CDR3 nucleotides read TGTGCCTGGAGTAAAGTAATAGCGGGAACCTACAATGAGCAGTTCTTC. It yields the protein CAWSKVIAGTYNEQFF.

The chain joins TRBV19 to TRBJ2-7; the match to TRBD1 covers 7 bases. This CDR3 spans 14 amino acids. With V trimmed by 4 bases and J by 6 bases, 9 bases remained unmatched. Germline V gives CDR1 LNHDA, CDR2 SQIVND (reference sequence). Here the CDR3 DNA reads TGTGCCAGTAGTACGGGACAGAGGGTGGGCGAGCAGTACTTC. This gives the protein CASSTGQRVGEQYF.

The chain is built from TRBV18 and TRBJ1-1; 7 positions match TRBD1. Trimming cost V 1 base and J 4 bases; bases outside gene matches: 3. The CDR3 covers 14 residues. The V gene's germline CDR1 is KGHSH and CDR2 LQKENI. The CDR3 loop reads CASSPRQGVTEAFF. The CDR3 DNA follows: TGTGCCAGCTCACCACGCCAGGGGGTCACTGAAGCTTTCTTT.

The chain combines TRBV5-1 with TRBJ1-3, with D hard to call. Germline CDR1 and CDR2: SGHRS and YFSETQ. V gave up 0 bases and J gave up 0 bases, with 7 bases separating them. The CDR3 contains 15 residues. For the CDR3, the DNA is TGCGCCAGCAGCTTGGACCCGGTCTCTGGAAACACCATATATTTT. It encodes CASSLDPVSGNTIYF.

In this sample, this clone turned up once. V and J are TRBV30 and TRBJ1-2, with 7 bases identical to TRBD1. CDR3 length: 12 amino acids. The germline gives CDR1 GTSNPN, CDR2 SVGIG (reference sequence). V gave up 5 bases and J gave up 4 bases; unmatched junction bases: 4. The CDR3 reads CAWAGGSYGYTF. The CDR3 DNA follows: TGTGCCTGGGCAGGGGGGAGCTATGGCTACACCTTC. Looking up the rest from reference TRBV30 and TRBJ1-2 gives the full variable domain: SQTIHQWPATLVQPVGSPLSLECTVEGTSNPNLYWYRQAAGRGLQLLFYSVGIGQISSEVPQNLSASRPQDRQFILSSKKLLLSDSGFYLCAWAGGSYGYTFGSGTRLTVV.

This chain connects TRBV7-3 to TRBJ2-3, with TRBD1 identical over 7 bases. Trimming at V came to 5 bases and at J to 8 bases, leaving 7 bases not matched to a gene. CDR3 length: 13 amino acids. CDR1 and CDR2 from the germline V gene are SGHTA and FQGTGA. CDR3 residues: CASSNQAGGTQYF. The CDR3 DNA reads TGTGCCAGCAGCAATCAAGCAGGGGGTACGCAGTATTTT.

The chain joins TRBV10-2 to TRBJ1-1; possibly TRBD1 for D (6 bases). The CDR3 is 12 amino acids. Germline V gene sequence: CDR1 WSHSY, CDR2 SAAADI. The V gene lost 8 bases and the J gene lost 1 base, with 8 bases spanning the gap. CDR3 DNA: TGCGCCAGCCTACAGGGGAACACTGAAGCTTTCTTT. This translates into CASLQGNTEAFF.

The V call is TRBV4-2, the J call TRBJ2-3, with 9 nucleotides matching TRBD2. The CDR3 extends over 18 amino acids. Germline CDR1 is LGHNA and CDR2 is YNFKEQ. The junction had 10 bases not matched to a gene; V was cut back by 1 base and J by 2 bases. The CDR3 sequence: CASSQVPKTSGSTDTQYF. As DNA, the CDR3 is TGTGCCAGCAGCCAAGTTCCAAAGACTAGCGGCTCCACAGATACGCAGTATTTT.

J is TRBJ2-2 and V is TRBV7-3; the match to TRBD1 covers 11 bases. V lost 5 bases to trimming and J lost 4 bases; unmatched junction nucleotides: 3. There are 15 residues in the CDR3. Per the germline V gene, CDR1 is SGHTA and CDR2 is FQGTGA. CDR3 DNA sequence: TGTGCCAGCAGCCGTGGGACAGGGGGCACCGGGGAGCTGTTTTTT. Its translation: CASSRGTGGTGELFF.

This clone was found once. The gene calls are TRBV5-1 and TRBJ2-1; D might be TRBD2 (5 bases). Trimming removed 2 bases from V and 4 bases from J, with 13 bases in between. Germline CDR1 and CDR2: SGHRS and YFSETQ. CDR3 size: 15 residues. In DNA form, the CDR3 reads TGCGCCAGCAGCTTAATTGCGGGTGAATACAATGAGCAGTTCTTC. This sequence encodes CASSLIAGEYNEQFF.

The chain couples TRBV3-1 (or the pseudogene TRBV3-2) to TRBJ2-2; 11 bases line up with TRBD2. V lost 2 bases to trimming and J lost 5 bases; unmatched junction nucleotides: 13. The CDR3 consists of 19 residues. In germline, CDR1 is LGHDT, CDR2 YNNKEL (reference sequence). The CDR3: CASSQYWLAGGPATGELFF. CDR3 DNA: TGTGCCAGCAGCCAATATTGGCTAGCGGGAGGCCCGGCGACCGGGGAGCTGTTTTTT.

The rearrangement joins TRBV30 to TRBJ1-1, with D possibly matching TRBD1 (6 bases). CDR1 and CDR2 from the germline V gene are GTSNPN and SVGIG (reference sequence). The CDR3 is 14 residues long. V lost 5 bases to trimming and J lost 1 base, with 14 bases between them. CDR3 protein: CAWGRDISNTEAFF. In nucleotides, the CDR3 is TGTGCCTGGGGACGGGACATTTCGAACACTGAAGCTTTCTTT.

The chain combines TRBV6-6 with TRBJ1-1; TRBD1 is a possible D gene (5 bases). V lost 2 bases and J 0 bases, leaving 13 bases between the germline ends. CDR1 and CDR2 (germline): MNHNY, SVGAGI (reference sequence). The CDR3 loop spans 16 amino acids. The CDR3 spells CASSYGATKMNTEAFF. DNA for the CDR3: TGTGCCAGCAGTTACGGGGCCACGAAAATGAACACTGAAGCTTTCTTT.

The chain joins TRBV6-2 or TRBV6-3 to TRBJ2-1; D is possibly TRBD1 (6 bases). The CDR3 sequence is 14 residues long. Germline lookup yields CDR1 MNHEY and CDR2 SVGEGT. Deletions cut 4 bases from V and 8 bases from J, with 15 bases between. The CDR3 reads CASSSPGQGYEQFF. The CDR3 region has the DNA TGTGCCAGCAGTTCCCCCGGGCAGGGGTATGAGCAGTTCTTC.

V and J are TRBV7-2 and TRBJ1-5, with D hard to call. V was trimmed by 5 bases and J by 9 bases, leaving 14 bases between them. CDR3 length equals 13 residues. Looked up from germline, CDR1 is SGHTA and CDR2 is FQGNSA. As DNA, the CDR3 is TGTGCCAGCAGCGCTGATACCCAACTGCCCCAGCATTTT. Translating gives CASSADTQLPQHF.

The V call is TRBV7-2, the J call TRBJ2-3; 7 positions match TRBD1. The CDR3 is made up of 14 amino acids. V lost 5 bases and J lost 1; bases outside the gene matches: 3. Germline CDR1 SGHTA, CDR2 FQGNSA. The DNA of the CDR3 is TGTGCCAGCAGCACAACAGGGGGCACAGATACGCAGTATTTT. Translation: CASSTTGGTDTQYF.

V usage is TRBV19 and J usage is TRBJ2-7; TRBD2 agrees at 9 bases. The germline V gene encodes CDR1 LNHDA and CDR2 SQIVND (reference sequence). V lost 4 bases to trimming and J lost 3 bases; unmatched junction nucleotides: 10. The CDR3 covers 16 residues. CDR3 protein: CASSTGAAGGYYEQYF. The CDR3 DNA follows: TGTGCCAGTAGTACGGGGGCAGCGGGGGGCTACTACGAGCAGTACTTC.

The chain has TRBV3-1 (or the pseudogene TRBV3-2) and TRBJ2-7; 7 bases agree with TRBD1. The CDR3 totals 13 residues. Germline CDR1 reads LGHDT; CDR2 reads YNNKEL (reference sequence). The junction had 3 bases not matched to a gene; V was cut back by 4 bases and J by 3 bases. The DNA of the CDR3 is TGTGCCAGCAGCCTAGGACAGGACTACGAGCAGTACTTC. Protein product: CASSLGQDYEQYF.

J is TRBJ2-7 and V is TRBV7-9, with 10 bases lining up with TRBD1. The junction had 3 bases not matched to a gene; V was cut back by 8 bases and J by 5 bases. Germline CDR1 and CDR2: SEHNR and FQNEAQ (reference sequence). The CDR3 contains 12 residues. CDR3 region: CASGTGVDEQYF. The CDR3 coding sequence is TGTGCCAGCGGGACAGGGGTGGACGAGCAGTACTTC.

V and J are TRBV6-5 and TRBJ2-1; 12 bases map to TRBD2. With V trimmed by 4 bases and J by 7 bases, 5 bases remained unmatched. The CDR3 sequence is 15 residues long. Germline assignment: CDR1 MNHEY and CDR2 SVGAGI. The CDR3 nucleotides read TGTGCCAGCAGTTCTTGGACTAGCGGGATAAATGAGCAGTTCTTC. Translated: CASSSWTSGINEQFF.

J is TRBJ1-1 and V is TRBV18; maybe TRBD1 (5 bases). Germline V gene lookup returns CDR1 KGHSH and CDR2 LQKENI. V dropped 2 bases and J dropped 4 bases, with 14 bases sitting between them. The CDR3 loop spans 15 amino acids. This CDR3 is CASSPSRVPTTEAFF. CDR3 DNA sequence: TGTGCCAGCTCACCAAGCAGGGTTCCGACCACTGAAGCTTTCTTT.

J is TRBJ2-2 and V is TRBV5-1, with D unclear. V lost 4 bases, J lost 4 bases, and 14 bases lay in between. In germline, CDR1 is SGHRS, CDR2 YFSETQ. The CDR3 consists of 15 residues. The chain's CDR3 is CASSPPRSGTGELFF. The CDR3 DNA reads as TGCGCCAGCAGCCCCCCGAGGTCGGGCACCGGGGAGCTGTTTTTT.

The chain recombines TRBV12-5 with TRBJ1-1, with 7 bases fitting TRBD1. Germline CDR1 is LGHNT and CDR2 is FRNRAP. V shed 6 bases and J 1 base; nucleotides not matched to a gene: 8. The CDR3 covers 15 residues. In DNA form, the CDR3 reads TGTGCTAGTGGAACAGGACAGGCCCCGAACACTGAAGCTTTCTTT. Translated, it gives CASGTGQAPNTEAFF.

The CDR3 spells CVRSLRDRGHEQFF. As DNA, the CDR3 is TGTGTCAGAAGCCTCCGGGACAGGGGACATGAGCAGTTCTTC. The J gene is TRBJ2-1, the V gene TRBV7-5; the D segment call TRBD1 is taken from the table without a DNA check. TRBV7-5 is a pseudogene. This CDR3 is built from 14 residues.

The CDR3 sequence is CASSYSSRGGTDTQYF. The CDR3, as DNA: TGTGCCAGCAGTTACTCCTCCCGGGGAGGGACAGATACGCAGTATTTT. The V and J genes are TRBV6-5 and TRBJ2-3, with 7 bases lining up with TRBD2. The germline CDR1 and CDR2 sequences are MNHEY and SVGAGI. The CDR3 runs to 16 residues. V was pared by 0 bases and J by 3 bases, with 6 bases of the junction left unmatched.

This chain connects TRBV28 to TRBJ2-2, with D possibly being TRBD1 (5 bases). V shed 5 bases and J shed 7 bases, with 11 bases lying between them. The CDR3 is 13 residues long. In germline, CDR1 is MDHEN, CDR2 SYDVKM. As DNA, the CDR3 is TGTGCCAGCAGTCCCAGGGTGGGCGGGGAGCTGTTTTTT. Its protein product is CASSPRVGGELFF. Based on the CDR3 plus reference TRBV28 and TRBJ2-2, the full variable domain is DVKVTQSSRYLVKRTGEKVFLECVQDMDHENMFWYRQDPGLGLRLIYFSYDVKMKEKGDIPEGYSVSREKKERFSLILESASTNQTSMYLCASSPRVGGELFFGEGSRLTVL.